This is a list of T cell receptor beta chains from one sample in a study of cytomegalovirus exposure and HLA in healthy donors. Measured with immunoSEQ multiplex PCR; TCRdb has only the in-frame clones, and not every one. Here the sample spans about 180,000 clones, 77% being singletons. Sequencing was carried out using PBMCs. The source is a man younger than 35 in good health and CMV-seronegative. Each CDR3 is given with its conserved first and last residue. The D gene is left open where the match is weak. Some rows mark clone size as missing; the rest say once, few, many or name a class of expanded clone.

.,TRBJ2-7,TRBD1,TRBV18,TGTGCCAGCTCACAAGGGACAGGGGGCGCCGAGCAGTACTTC,CASSQGTGGAEQYF
.,TRBJ2-7,.,TRBV4-1,TGCGCCAGCCCCTCTAGGTCCCCCTCCTACGAGCAGTACTTC,CASPSRSPSYEQYF
once,TRBJ2-7,TRBD1,TRBV11-3,TGTGCCAGCAGCTTCCGGGACAGCTCCTACGAGCAGTACTTC,CASSFRDSSYEQYF
.,TRBJ1-2,.,TRBV2,TGTGCCAGCAGCCCAGGGGTTGGATATGGCTACACCTTC,CASSPGVGYGYTF
.,TRBJ2-3,.,TRBV4-2,TGTGCCAGCAGCCAAAAAGGGGGTGAGGCAGATACGCAGTATTTT,CASSQKGGEADTQYF
.,TRBJ2-5,.,TRBV13,TGTGCCAGCAGCCCCGCGGGGCCCCAAGAGACCCAGTACTTC,CASSPAGPQETQYF
.,TRBJ2-1,.,TRBV4-2,TGTGCCAGCAGCCAAGAAATAGCGGTGACCTACAATGAGCAGTTCTTC,CASSQEIAVTYNEQFF
.,TRBJ2-5,.,TRBV11-2,TGTGCCAGCAGCTTATACTTCGGGGAGACCCAGTACTTC,CASSLYFGETQYF
.,TRBJ1-5,TRBD1,TRBV7-9,TGCGCCAGCAGGGGGGCCGGCAATCAGCCCCAGCATTTT,CASRGAGNQPQHF
.,TRBJ2-7,TRBD2,TRBV7-9,TGTGCCAGCAGCGGGGTGCTGGCGGGAGGGTGGTACGAGCAGTACTTC,CASSGVLAGGWYEQYF
.,TRBJ2-3,TRBD2,TRBV6-5,TGTGCCAGCAGGTTAGCGGGGGGCACAGATACGCAGTATTTT,CASRLAGGTDTQYF
once,TRBJ2-2,.,TRBV18,TGTGCCAGCTCACCCACAGGGACCACGAACACCGGGGAGCTGTTTTTT,CASSPTGTTNTGELFF
.,TRBJ1-1,.,TRBV5-6,TGTGCCAGCAGCTTGGGGACAGTATCACCTCCCCAAGCTTTCTTT,CASSLGTVSPPQAFF
.,TRBJ2-7,TRBD2,TRBV6-1,TGTGCCAGCAGTGGGGCGGGCGGGAGCGTCTACGAGCAGTACTTC,CASSGAGGSVYEQYF
few,TRBJ1-3,TRBD1,TRBV7-9,TGTGCCAGCAGCACCGGGACAGGGAGACCCATATATTTT,CASSTGTGRPIYF
.,TRBJ1-1,TRBD1,TRBV25-1,TGTGCCAGCAGTGAAGTGGGGACAGGGGGTGAAGCTTTCTTT,CASSEVGTGGEAFF
.,TRBJ2-1,TRBD2,TRBV7-2,TGTGCCAGCAGCGAAGTAGCGGGAGGTACGTATGAGCAGTTCTTC,CASSEVAGGTYEQFF
.,TRBJ1-6,.,TRBV6-5,TGTGCCAGCAGCCCCACCCCCGCGGGCAATTCACCCCTCCACTTT,CASSPTPAGNSPLHF
.,TRBJ1-4,TRBD1,TRBV7-2,TGTGCCAGCAGCCCAGGGGACAAGGGGGCTGCTAATGAAAAACTGTTTTTT,CASSPGDKGAANEKLFF
.,TRBJ2-7,TRBD2,TRBV7-8,TGTGCCAGCAGCGGGGGACTAGCGGGTTACTCCTACGAGCAGTACTTC,CASSGGLAGYSYEQYF
.,TRBJ1-4,TRBD1,TRBV15,TGTGCCACCAGCAGAGTAGTAATGGTGACAGGGGGCGATGAAAAACTGTTTTTT,CATSRVVMVTGGDEKLFF
.,TRBJ1-2,.,TRBV4-3,TGCGCCAGCAGCCAAGTCATGTTTAACTATGGCTACACCTTC,CASSQVMFNYGYTF